The 21 T cell receptor beta chains in this list originate from one sample, sequenced in a study of cytomegalovirus exposure and HLA in healthy donors. PCR amplification relied on 60 Vbeta primers (plus 13 Jbeta primers). Generated by immunoSEQ multiplex PCR, the TCRdb table keeps only in-frame clones and is missing some. The sample lists roughly 160,000 clones; 77% were seen once. The sequenced material came from PBMCs. The receptors come from a woman aged 30 to 39 in good health and CMV-seronegative.

The V call is TRBV7-9, the J call TRBJ2-3; D possibly corresponds to TRBD2 (7 bases). V dropped 6 bases and J dropped 11 bases, with 21 bases sitting between them. The CDR3 length is 14 residues. The germline V gene has CDR1 SEHNR and CDR2 FQNEAQ (reference sequence). CDR3: CASSLGSAGAVQYF. The DNA of the CDR3 is TGTGCCAGCAGTTTGGGTTCGGCGGGGGCAGTGCAGTATTTT. Filled out from reference TRBV7-9 and TRBJ2-3, the complete variable domain reads DTGVSQNPRHKITKRGQNVTFRCDPISEHNRLYWYRQTLGQGPEFLTYFQNEAQLEKSRLLSDRFSAERPKGSFSTLEIQRTEQGDSAMYLCASSLGSAGAVQYFGPGTRLTVL.

This clone was picked up a small number of times. V and J are TRBV7-9 and TRBJ1-2, with 8 bases lining up with TRBD1. V gave up 3 bases and J gave up 8 bases; unmatched junction bases: 11. Germline-derived CDR1 and CDR2 are SEHNR and FQNEAQ (reference sequence). CDR3 length: 15 residues. The CDR3 protein is CASSLRGQGNWGYTF. DNA of the CDR3: TGTGCCAGCAGCTTGCGAGGACAGGGAAATTGGGGCTACACCTTC.

The chain links TRBV5-1 to TRBJ2-2; 8 nucleotides line up with TRBD2. V lost 0 bases and J lost 4; bases outside the gene matches: 8. Germline CDR1 and CDR2: SGHRS and YFSETQ. The CDR3 totals 17 residues. The DNA for the CDR3 is TGCGCCAGCAGCTTGGAGGCTCGGGGGGGACGCACCGGGGAGCTGTTTTTT. It is translated as CASSLEARGGRTGELFF.

The rearrangement joins TRBV19 to TRBJ2-1; TRBD1 aligns across 7 bases. CDR1 is LNHDA and CDR2 is SQIVND in the germline V gene (reference sequence). The CDR3 contains 15 residues. Trimming cost V 5 bases and J 9 bases; bases outside gene matches: 13. This CDR3 is CASSGRQGRLSEQFF. The CDR3 nucleotides read TGTGCCAGTAGTGGACGACAGGGTAGACTTAGTGAGCAGTTCTTC.

The chain joins TRBV4-3 to TRBJ2-7, with 8 bases lining up with TRBD2. V shed 4 bases and J 3 bases; nucleotides not matched to a gene: 5. The CDR3 contains 14 residues. CDR1 is LGHNA and CDR2 is YSLEER in the germline V gene. The DNA of the CDR3 is TGCGCCAGCAGCCCTAGACTAGCGTTCTACGAGCAGTACTTC. This sequence encodes CASSPRLAFYEQYF.

CDR3 sequence (DNA): TGCGCCAGCAGCTACGGACTAGGGGGGGTTAAGGAGACCCAGTACTTC. It translates to CASSYGLGGVKETQYF. The chain employs TRBV5-1 and TRBJ2-5; perhaps TRBD2 as D (7 bases). The V gene lost 3 bases and the J gene lost 5 bases, with 20 bases spanning the gap. CDR1 and CDR2 from the germline V gene are SGHRS and YFSETQ. This CDR3 is built from 16 residues. Full variable domain (remainder filled in from reference TRBV5-1 and TRBJ2-5): KAGVTQTPRYLIKTRGQQVTLSCSPISGHRSVSWYQQTPGQGLQFLFEYFSETQRNKGNFPGRFSGRQFSNSRSEMNVSTLELGDSALYLCASSYGLGGVKETQYFGPGTRLLVL.

This clone was observed a few times. The chain joins TRBV7-9 to TRBJ2-1; 9 bases are shared with TRBD2. After removal of 5 bases from V and 9 bases from J, the junction contained 11 bases not matched to a gene. Germline V gene sequence: CDR1 SEHNR, CDR2 FQNEAQ (reference sequence). The CDR3 is made up of 15 amino acids. The DNA of the CDR3 is TGTGCCAGCAGCGTACCGGGACTAGCAGCAGGTGAGCAGTTCTTC. Its translation is CASSVPGLAAGEQFF.

The chain is built from TRBV5-4 and TRBJ2-7, with TRBD2 identical over 8 bases. V lost 4 bases, J lost 6 bases, and 3 bases stayed unmatched. Germline lookup yields CDR1 SGHNT and CDR2 YYREEE (reference sequence). The CDR3 runs to 12 residues. The CDR3 DNA is TGTGCCAGCAGCATACGGGAGGGCGAGCAGTACTTC. Its protein is CASSIREGEQYF. The variable domain in full, with the rest retrieved from reference TRBV5-4 and TRBJ2-7, is ETGVTQSPTHLIKTRGQQVTLRCSSQSGHNTVSWYQQALGQGPQFIFQYYREEENGRGNFPPRFSGLQFPNYSSELNVNALELDDSALYLCASSIREGEQYFGPGTRLTVT.

This chain joins TRBV11-1 and TRBJ2-7; no definite D call. V lost 5 bases, J lost 0 bases, and 11 bases lay in between. CDR1 and CDR2 (germline): SGHAT, FQDESV (reference sequence). This CDR3 is built from 14 residues. This CDR3 is CASSDRWASYEQYF. In DNA form, the CDR3 reads TGTGCCAGCAGCGACCGATGGGCCTCCTACGAGCAGTACTTC.

This clone was observed a handful of times. V is TRBV14 and J is TRBJ1-2, with D unclear. Germline V gene lookup returns CDR1 SGHDN and CDR2 FVKESK. The V end was cut by 8 bases, the J end by 4 bases, with 14 bases between. This CDR3 is 13 amino acids long. The CDR3: CASAEVHGYGYTF. CDR3 sequence (DNA): TGTGCCAGCGCGGAGGTTCACGGCTATGGCTACACCTTC.

The rearrangement uses TRBV2 and TRBJ1-2; TRBD1 matches at 8 bases. This CDR3 has 13 residues. After removal of 4 bases from V and 8 bases from J, the junction contained 6 bases not matched to a gene. The V gene's germline CDR1 is SNHLY and CDR2 FYNNEI. The chain's CDR3 is CASSGGTGAGYTF. As DNA, the CDR3 is TGTGCCAGCAGTGGGGGGACAGGTGCCGGCTACACCTTC.

This clone turned up a few times. Within the sample, other DNA sequences also encode this same CDR3. V and J are TRBV6-1 and TRBJ1-5; 8 bases map to TRBD1. The CDR3 totals 15 residues. The V and J ends lost 4 bases and 1 base, in that order; junction bases with no gene match: 3. CDR1 and CDR2 (germline): MNHNS, SASEGT. In DNA, the CDR3 is TGTGCCAGCAGTGTTAACAGGGGGAGCAATCAGCCCCAGCATTTT. This sequence encodes CASSVNRGSNQPQHF.

This chain's CDR3 is CATKLRAGDIHEQFF. The CDR3 DNA is TGTGCCACCAAACTAAGAGCGGGAGATATTCATGAGCAGTTCTTC. The rearrangement links TRBV28 to TRBJ2-1, with TRBD2 matching over 8 bases. Germline trimming cut 10 bases from V and 8 bases from J; bases unmatched to any gene: 16. Germline V gene sequence: CDR1 MDHEN, CDR2 SYDVKM. This CDR3 has 15 residues.

V usage is TRBV9 and J usage is TRBJ1-3; D not resolved. V lost 4 bases to trimming and J lost 0 bases, with 8 bases between them. The CDR3 spans 14 residues. In germline, CDR1 is SGDLS, CDR2 YYNGEE. In DNA form, the CDR3 reads TGTGCCAGCAGCCGGACTAGCTCTGGAAACACCATATATTTT. This sequence encodes CASSRTSSGNTIYF.

The gene calls are TRBV7-3 and TRBJ2-3; a weak D match, TRBD2 (5 bases). Germline assignment: CDR1 SGHTA and CDR2 FQGTGA. This CDR3 has 15 residues. V was shortened by 2 bases and J by 1 base, with 10 bases between the two germline ends. Here the CDR3 DNA reads TGTGCCAGCAGCTTAGATCCAGCGGGCACAGATACGCAGTATTTT. Translated: CASSLDPAGTDTQYF.

The rearrangement joins TRBV6-1 to TRBJ2-7; maybe TRBD2 (5 bases). Germline V gene lookup returns CDR1 MNHNS and CDR2 SASEGT. With 6 bases removed from V and 2 bases from J, the gap between germline ends came to 11 bases. The CDR3 is 13 amino acids. CDR3 sequence (DNA): TGTGCCAGCAGGGACCGGGGTACCTACGAGCAGTACTTC. The encoded protein is CASRDRGTYEQYF.

The V and J genes are TRBV27 and TRBJ2-1, with 7 bases identical to TRBD2. With V trimmed by 7 bases and J by 0 bases, 3 bases remained unmatched. In germline, CDR1 is MNHEY, CDR2 SMNVEV (reference sequence). This CDR3 contains 14 residues. The CDR3 region has the DNA TGTGCCAGCACCCGGGAGGCCTCCTACAATGAGCAGTTCTTC. This sequence encodes CASTREASYNEQFF.

The chain combines TRBV11-2 with TRBJ2-7, with TRBD1 as a possible D gene (5 bases). The CDR3 runs to 15 residues. Germline V gene lookup returns CDR1 SGHAT and CDR2 FQNNGV. Trimming cost V 0 bases and J 5 bases, with 14 bases left between them. CDR3 bases: TGTGCCAGCAGCTTAGATCCCGGCAGGGTAGACGAGCAGTACTTC. The encoded protein is CASSLDPGRVDEQYF.

V gene TRBV7-2 combines with J gene TRBJ2-7; 12 bases fit TRBD2. V gave up 3 bases and J gave up 3 bases; unmatched junction bases: 9. This CDR3 is 17 amino acids long. The germline V gene has CDR1 SGHTA and CDR2 FQGNSA. The CDR3, as DNA: TGTGCCAGCAGCTTCCCCCGTCTAGCGGGAGGGCGCTACGAGCAGTACTTC. Protein product: CASSFPRLAGGRYEQYF.

This clone showed up just a few times. The J gene is TRBJ1-2, the V gene TRBV10-3; D remains ambiguous. Trimming removed 3 bases at V and 9 bases at J, with 17 bases between. Germline CDR1 reads ENHRY; CDR2 reads SYGVKD. The CDR3 is made up of 14 amino acids. DNA of the CDR3: TGTGCCATCAGTGATATAGGTCCCCGGGAGAGCTACACCTTC. This codes for CAISDIGPRESYTF.

V usage is TRBV5-5 and J usage is TRBJ1-5; 8 bases agree with TRBD1. Germline V CDR1 and CDR2: SGHKS, YYEKEE (reference sequence). The CDR3 extends over 17 amino acids. Trimming took 2 bases from V and 0 from J; bases not matched to a gene: 7. Here the CDR3 reads CASSFSGQVHSNQPQHF. The CDR3 region has the DNA TGTGCCAGCAGCTTTTCGGGACAGGTACATAGCAATCAGCCCCAGCATTTT. Full variable domain (outside the CDR3, taken from reference TRBV5-5 and TRBJ1-5): DAGVTQSPTHLIKTRGQQVTLRCSPISGHKSVSWYQQVLGQGPQFIFQYYEKEERGRGNFPDRFSARQFPNYSSELNVNALLLGDSALYLCASSFSGQVHSNQPQHFGDGTRLSIL.